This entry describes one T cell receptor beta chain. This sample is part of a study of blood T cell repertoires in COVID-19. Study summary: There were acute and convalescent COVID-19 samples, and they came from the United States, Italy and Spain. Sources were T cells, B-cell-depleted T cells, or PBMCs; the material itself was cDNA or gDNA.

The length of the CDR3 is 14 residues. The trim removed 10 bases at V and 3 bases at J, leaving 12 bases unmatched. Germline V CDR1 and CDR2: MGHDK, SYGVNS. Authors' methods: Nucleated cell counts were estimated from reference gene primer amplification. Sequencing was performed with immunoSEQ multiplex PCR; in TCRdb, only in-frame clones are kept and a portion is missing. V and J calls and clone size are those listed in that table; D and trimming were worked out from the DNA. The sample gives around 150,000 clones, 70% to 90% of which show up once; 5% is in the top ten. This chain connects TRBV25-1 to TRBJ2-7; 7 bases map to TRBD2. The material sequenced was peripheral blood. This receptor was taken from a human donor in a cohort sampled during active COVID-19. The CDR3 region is CATRASGTNYEQYF. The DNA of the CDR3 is TGTGCCACTCGGGCTAGCGGAACAAACTACGAGCAGTACTTC.